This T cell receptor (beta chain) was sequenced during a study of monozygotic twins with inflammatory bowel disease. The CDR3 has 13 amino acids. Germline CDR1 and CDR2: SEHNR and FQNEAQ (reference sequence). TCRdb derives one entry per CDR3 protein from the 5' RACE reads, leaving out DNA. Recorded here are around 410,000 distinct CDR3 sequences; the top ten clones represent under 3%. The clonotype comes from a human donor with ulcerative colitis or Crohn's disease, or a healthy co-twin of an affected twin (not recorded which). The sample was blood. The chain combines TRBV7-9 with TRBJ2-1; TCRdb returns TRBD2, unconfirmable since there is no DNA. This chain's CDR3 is CASTTGAGDEQFF.